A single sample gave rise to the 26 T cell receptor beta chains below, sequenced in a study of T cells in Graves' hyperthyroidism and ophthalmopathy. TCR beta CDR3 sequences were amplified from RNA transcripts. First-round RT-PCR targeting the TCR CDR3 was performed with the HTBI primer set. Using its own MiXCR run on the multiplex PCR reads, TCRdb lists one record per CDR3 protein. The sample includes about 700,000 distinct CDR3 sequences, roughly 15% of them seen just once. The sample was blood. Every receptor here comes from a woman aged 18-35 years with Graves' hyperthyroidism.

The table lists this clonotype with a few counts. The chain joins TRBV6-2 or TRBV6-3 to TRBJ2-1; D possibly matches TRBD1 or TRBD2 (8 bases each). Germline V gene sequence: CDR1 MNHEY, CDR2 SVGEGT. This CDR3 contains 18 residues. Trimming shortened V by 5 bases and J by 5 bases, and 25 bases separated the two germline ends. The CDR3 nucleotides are TGTGCCAGCAGTCCCAGGGGGCCCCGGGGGGGCGTCCACAATGAGCAGTTCTTC. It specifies CASSPRGPRGGVHNEQFF.

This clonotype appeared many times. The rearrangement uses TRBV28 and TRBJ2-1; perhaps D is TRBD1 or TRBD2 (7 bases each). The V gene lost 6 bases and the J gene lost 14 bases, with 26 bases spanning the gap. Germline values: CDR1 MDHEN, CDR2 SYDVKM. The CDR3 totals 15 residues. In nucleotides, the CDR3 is TGTGCCAGCAGCCACCCCCTGACAGGGTTACGGGGGGAGTTCTTC. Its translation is CASSHPLTGLRGEFF.

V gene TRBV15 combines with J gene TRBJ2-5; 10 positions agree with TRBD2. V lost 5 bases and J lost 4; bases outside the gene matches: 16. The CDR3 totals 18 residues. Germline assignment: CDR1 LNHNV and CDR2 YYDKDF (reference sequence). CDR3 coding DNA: TGTGCCACCAGCGCGGGGGATTTAGCGGGAGGAAACGGAGAGACCCAGTACTTC. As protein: CATSAGDLAGGNGETQYF.

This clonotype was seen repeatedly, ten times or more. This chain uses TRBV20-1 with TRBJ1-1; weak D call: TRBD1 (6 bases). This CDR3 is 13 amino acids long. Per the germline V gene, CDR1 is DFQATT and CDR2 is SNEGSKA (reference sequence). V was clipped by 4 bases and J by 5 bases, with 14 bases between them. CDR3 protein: CSANPGAWTEAFF. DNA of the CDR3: TGCAGTGCTAATCCGGGGGCCTGGACTGAAGCTTTCTTT.

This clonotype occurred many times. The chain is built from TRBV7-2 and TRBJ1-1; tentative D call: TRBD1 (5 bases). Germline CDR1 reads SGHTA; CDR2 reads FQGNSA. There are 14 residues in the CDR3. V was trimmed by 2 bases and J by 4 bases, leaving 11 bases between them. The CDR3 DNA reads TGTGCCAGCAGCTTATCTTGGGACGTCACTGAAGCTTTCTTT. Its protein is CASSLSWDVTEAFF. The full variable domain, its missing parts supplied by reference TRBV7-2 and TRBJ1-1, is GAGVSQSPSNKVTEKGKDVELRCDPISGHTALYWYRQSLGQGLEFLIYFQGNSAPDKSGLPSDRFSAERTGGSVSTLTIQRTQQEDSAVYLCASSLSWDVTEAFFGQGTRLTVV.

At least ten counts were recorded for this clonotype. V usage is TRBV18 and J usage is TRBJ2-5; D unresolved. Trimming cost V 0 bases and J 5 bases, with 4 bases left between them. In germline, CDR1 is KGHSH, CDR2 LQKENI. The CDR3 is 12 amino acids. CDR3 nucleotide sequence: TGTGCCAGCTCACCACCGGGGGAGACCCAGTACTTC. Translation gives CASSPPGETQYF.

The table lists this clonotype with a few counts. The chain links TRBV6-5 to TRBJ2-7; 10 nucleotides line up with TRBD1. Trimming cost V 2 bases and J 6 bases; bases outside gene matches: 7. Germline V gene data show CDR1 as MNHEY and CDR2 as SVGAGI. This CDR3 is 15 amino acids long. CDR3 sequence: CASSYPGQGWVEQYF. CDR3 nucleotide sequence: TGTGCCAGCAGTTACCCGGGACAGGGGTGGGTCGAGCAGTACTTC.

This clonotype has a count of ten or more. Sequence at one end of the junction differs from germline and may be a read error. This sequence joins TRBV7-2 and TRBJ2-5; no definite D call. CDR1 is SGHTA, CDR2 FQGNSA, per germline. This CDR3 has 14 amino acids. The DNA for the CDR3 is TGTGCCAGCAGCCCCTCCTCGTCCCTGTGGACCGAGTACTTC. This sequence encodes CASSPSSSLWTEYF.

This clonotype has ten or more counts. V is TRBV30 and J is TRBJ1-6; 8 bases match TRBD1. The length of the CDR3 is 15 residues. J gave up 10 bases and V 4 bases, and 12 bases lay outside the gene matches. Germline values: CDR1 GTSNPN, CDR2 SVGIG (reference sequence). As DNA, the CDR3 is TGTGCCTGGACGATACCTGACAGGGGTCGGTCACCCCTCCACTTT. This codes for CAWTIPDRGRSPLHF.

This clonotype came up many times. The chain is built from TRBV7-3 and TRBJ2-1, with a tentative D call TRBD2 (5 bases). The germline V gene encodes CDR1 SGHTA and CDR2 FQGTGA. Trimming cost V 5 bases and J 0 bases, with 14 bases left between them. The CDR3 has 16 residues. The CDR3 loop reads CASSLEAVSSYNEQFF. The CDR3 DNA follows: TGTGCCAGCAGCCTTGAAGCGGTGAGCTCCTACAATGAGCAGTTCTTC.

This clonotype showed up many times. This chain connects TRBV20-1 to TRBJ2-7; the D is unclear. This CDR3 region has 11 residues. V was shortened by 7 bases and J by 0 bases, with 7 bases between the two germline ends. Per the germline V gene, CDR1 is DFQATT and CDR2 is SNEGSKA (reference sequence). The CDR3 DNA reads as TGCAGTGTGAGGAACTCCTACGAGCAGTACTTC. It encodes CSVRNSYEQYF.

This CDR3 is CASRPHGGSTAQHF. As DNA, the CDR3 is TGTGCCAGCAGACCTCACGGTGGGAGCACAGCCCAGCATTTT. This chain uses TRBV27 with TRBJ1-5, with no clear D. Germline CDR1 reads MNHEY; CDR2 reads SMNVEV (reference sequence). CDR3 size: 14 residues. V was trimmed by 6 bases and J by 11 bases, leaving 20 bases between them.

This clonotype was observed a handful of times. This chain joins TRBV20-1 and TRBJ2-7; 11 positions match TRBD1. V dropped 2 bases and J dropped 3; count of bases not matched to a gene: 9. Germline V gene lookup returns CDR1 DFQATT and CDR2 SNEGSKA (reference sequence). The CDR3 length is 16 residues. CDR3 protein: CSARSVRDRGYYEQYF. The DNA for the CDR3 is TGCAGTGCTAGATCCGTCCGGGACAGGGGGTACTACGAGCAGTACTTC.

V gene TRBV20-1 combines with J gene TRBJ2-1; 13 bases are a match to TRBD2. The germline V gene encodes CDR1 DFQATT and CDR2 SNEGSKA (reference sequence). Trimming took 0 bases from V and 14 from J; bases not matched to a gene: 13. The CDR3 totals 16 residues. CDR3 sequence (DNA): TGCAGTGCTAGAGATTCCAAACTAGCGGGAGGGCCCTCGGAGTTCTTC. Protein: CSARDSKLAGGPSEFF.

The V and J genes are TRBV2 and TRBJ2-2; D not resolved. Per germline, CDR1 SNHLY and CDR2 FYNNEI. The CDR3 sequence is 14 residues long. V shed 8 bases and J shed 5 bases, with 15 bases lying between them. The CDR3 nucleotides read TGTGCCAGCGAGATGTACGTGGCTACCGGGGAGCTGTTTTTT. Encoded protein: CASEMYVATGELFF.

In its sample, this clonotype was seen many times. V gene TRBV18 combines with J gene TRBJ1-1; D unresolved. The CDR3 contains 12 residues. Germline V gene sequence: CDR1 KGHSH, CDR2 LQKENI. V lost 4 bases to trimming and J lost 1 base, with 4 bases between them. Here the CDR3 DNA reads TGTGCCAGCTCACGACCGAACACTGAAGCTTTCTTT. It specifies CASSRPNTEAFF.

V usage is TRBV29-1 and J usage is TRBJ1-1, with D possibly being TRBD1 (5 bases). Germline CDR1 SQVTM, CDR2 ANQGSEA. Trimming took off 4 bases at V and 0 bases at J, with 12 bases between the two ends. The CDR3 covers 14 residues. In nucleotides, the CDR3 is TGCAGCGTTGCCAGGGCCGGACTGAACACTGAAGCTTTCTTT. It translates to CSVARAGLNTEAFF.

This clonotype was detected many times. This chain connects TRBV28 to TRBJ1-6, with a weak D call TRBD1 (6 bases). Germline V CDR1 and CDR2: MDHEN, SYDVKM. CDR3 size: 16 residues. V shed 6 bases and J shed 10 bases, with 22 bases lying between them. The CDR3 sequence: CASSLGVTRGGSPLHF. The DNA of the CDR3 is TGTGCCAGCAGCCTGGGGGTTACCAGGGGCGGGTCACCCCTCCACTTT.

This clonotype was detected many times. The CDR3 is CAFGAGGPSGELFF. The CDR3 DNA is TGTGCCTTCGGAGCGGGAGGGCCATCGGGGGAGCTGTTTTTT. The chain employs TRBV13 and TRBJ2-2, with TRBD2 matching 10 bases. In germline, CDR1 is PRHDT, CDR2 FYEKMQ (reference sequence). CDR3 length equals 14 residues. V trimming: 11 bases; J trimming: 8 bases; junction bases outside the gene matches: 11.

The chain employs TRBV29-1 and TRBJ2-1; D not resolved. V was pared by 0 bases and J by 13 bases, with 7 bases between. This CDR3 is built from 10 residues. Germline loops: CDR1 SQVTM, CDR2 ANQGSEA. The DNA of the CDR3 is TGCAGCGTTGAAGAGATGGTCCAGTTCTTC. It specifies CSVEEMVQFF.

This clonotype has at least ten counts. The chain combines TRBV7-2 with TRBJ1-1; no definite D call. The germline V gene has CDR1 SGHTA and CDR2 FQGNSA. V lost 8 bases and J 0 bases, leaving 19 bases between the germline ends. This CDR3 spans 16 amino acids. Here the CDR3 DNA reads TGTGCCAGCCGGACCCCCTATCCGGGTATGAACACTGAAGCTTTCTTT. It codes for CASRTPYPGMNTEAFF.

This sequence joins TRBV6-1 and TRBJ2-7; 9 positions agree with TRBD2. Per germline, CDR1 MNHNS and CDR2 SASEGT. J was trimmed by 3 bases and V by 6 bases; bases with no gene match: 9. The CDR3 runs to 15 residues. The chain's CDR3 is CASRATLAGIYEQYF. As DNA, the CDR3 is TGTGCCAGCAGAGCTACCCTAGCGGGAATCTACGAGCAGTACTTC.

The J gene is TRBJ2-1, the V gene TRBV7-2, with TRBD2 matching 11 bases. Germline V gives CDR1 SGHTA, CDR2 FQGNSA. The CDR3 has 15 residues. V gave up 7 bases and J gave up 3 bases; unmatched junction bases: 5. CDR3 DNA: TGTGCCAGCATGCGACTAGCGGGACTCTACAATGAGCAGTTCTTC. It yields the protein CASMRLAGLYNEQFF.

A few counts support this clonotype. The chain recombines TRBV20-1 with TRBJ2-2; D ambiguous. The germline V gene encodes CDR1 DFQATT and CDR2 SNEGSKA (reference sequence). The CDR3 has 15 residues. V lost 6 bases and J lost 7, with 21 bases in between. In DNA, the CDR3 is TGCAGTGCCCCTAGATCACCTGGCTTGGGCGGGGAGCTGTTTTTT. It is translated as CSAPRSPGLGGELFF.

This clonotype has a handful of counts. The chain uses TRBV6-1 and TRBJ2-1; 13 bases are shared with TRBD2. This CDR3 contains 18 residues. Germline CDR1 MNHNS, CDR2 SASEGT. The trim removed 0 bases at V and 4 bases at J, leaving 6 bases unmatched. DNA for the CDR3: TGTGCCAGCAGTGAAGCGCTACTAGCGGGAGGGAAATACAATGAGCAGTTCTTC. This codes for CASSEALLAGGKYNEQFF.

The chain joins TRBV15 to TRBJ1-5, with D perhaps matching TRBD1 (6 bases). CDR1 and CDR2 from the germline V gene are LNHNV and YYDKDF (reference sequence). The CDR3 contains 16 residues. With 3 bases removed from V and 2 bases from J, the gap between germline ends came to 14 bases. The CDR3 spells CATSSGRGRGNQPQHF. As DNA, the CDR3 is TGTGCCACCAGCAGCGGCAGGGGCAGAGGCAATCAGCCCCAGCATTTT. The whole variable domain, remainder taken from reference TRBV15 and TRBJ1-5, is DAMVIQNPRYQVTQFGKPVTLSCSQTLNHNVMYWYQQKSSQAPKLLFHYYDKDFNNEADTPDNFQSRRPNTSFCFLDIRSPGLGDTAMYLCATSSGRGRGNQPQHFGDGTRLSIL.